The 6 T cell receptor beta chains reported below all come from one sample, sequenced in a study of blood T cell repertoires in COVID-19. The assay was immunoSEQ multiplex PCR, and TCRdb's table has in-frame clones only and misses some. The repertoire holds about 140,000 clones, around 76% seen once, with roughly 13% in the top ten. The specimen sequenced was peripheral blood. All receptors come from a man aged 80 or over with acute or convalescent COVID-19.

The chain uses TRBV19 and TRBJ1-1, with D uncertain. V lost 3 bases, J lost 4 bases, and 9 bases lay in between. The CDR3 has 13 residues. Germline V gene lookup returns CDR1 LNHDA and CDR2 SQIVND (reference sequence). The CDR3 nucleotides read TGTGCCAGTAGTATCATTGGAGGCACTGAAGCTTTCTTT. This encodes CASSIIGGTEAFF.

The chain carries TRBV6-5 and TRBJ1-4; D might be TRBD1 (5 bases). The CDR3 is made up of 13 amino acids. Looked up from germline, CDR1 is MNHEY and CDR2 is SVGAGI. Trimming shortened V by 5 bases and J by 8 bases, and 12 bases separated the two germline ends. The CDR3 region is CASSRGHYEKLFF. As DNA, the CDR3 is TGTGCCAGCAGTAGGGGTCACTACGAAAAACTGTTTTTT.

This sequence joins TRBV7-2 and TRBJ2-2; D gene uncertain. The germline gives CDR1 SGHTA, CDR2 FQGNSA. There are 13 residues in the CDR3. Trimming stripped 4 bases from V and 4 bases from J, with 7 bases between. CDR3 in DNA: TGTGCCAGCAGCTCCTACCTCACCGGGGAGCTGTTTTTT. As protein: CASSSYLTGELFF. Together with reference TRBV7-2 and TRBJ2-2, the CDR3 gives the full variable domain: GAGVSQSPSNKVTEKGKDVELRCDPISGHTALYWYRQSLGQGLEFLIYFQGNSAPDKSGLPSDRFSAERTGGSVSTLTIQRTQQEDSAVYLCASSSYLTGELFFGEGSRLTVL.

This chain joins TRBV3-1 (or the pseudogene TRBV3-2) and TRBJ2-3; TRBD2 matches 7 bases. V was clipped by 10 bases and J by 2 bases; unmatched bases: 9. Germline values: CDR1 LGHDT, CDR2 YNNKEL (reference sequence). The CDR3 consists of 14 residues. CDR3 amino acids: CATFFGGFTDTQYF. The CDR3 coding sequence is TGTGCCACATTTTTCGGGGGGTTCACAGATACGCAGTATTTT.

CDR3 bases: TGCACCACCCTCCGGGACAGGGGGTTGTCTGGGTACGAGCAGTACTTC. Translated, it gives CTTLRDRGLSGYEQYF. The rearrangement joins TRBV1 to TRBJ2-7; the D call of TRBD1 is as the table states it, not checked on the DNA. TRBV1 is a recognized pseudogene. The CDR3 consists of 16 residues.

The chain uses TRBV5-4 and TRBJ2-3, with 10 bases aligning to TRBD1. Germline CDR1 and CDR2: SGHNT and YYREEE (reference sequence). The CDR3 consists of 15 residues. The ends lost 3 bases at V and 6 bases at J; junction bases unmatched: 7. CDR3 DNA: TGTGCCAGCAGCTCAAAGACAGGGGGCTATGATACGCAGTATTTT. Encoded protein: CASSSKTGGYDTQYF.